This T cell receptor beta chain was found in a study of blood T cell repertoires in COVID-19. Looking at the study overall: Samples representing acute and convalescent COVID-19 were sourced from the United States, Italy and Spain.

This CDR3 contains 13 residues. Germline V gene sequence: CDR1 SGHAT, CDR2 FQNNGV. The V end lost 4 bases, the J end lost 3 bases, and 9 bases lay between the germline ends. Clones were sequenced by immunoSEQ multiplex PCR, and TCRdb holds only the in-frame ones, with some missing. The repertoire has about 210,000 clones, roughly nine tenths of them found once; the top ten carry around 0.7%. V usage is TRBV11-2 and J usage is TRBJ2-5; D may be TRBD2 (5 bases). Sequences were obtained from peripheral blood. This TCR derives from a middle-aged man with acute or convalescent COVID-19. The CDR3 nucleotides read TGTGCCAGCAGCTCCGGACTGGAAGAGACCCAGTACTTC. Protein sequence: CASSSGLEETQYF.